This T cell receptor beta chain was identified in a study of T cell responses to AZD1222 COVID-19 vaccine. Repertoires were generated with immunoSEQ multiplex PCR, while TCRdb's copy carries only in-frame clones and drops some. Of over 150,000 clones in the sample, around 90% were seen once. Whole-study results and caveats: Once two AZD1222 doses were given, Spike-specific TCR breadth and depth went up.

Comments on this clone: The antigen remains undetermined.

The sample consisted of peripheral blood, taken on day 0 of AZD1222 vaccination. The source is an adult in good health.

Here the CDR3 reads CASTGTSGSKAGELFF. The CDR3 DNA reads as TGTGCCAGCACCGGGACTAGCGGGAGTAAGGCCGGGGAGCTGTTTTTT. The gene calls are TRBV2 and TRBJ2-2; 14 bases agree with TRBD2. This CDR3 has 16 residues. The J segment lost 6 bases and the V segment lost 7 bases, leaving 7 bases of the junction unmatched. CDR1 is SNHLY and CDR2 is FYNNEI in the germline V gene.